The present TCR beta chain was sequenced within a study of cytomegalovirus exposure and HLA in healthy donors. Turning to the study itself: The same platform as the roughly 700 first-cohort repertoires was used for the roughly 130 validation repertoires, a later analysis reported.

A roughly 120-subject validation cohort, separate from the approximately 610-subject first cohort, supplied the donors. This table comes from immunoSEQ multiplex PCR, and its TCRdb copy is limited to in-frame clones, with some not included. Of 100,000 to 150,000 clones listed, 85% to 90% are singletons. The study's findings and limits: Among TCR beta chains, those listed as cytomegalovirus-associated numbered 164. Most observed TCR sequences were rare, whereas some public TCRs were detected in many donors.

This CDR3 contains 16 residues. Germline CDR1 is SGHRS and CDR2 is YFSETQ. The germline V and J ends were trimmed by 4 bases and 0 bases, with 13 bases remaining between them. As for this clone: Its target is not known.

This sequence originates from a woman under 30 in good health and CMV-seronegative. The chain joins TRBV5-1 to TRBJ2-2; D is possibly TRBD2 (5 bases). Specimen: PBMCs. The CDR3 DNA reads TGCGCCAGCAGCCCGGGGAACCGGGCGAACACCGGGGAGCTGTTTTTT. Residues: CASSPGNRANTGELFF.